A selection of T cell receptor beta chains follows, all from one sample in a study of OX40 agonist ivuxolimab in advanced cancers. TCRdb's copy holds only in-frame clones and misses some; the assay was immunoSEQ multiplex PCR. The sample has some 43,000 clones, 80% to 90% seen once; the top ten hold roughly 0.53%. The sequencing here drew on CD4+ or CD8+ T cells sorted from blood, taken in a trial of the OX40 agonist ivuxolimab. These receptors originate from an adult with an advanced solid tumor such as melanoma, head and neck, liver or kidney cancer. Both conserved end residues are part of each CDR3. The D gene is left open where the match is weak. Some rows have no size entry. The others give once, few or many, or a class for an expanded clone.

size	D	V	J	DNA	CDR3
NA	NA	TRBV12-5	TRBJ2-7	TGTGCTAGTGGTTTGGGACGGTCCTACGAGCAGTACTTC	CASGLGRSYEQYF
NA	NA	TRBV18	TRBJ2-7	TGTGCCAGCTCACCTTTTAACGGACAAGGCTACGAGCAGTACTTC	CASSPFNGQGYEQYF
few	NA	TRBV4-3	TRBJ1-1	TGCGCCAGCAGCCAGGTCTCTAGAGGGGGTGAAGCTTTCTTT	CASSQVSRGGEAFF
NA	NA	TRBV11-3	TRBJ1-5	TGTGCCAGCAGCTTAGGAAGGAGGGTTCATCAGCCCCAGCATTTT	CASSLGRRVHQPQHF
NA	NA	TRBV10-3	TRBJ1-3	TGTGCCACGGGAGAACCCCCCGGGGCCTCTGGAAACACCATATATTTT	CATGEPPGASGNTIYF
NA	TRBD1	TRBV7-2	TRBJ2-2	TGTGCCAGCAGCTCGCCGGGACAGCAGAACACCGGGGAGCTGTTTTTT	CASSSPGQQNTGELFF
NA	NA	TRBV5-1	TRBJ2-7	TGCGCCAGCAGCCCGGGCGCTAATGGCGAGCAGTACTTC	CASSPGANGEQYF
NA	NA	TRBV10-3	TRBJ2-7	TGTGCCATCAGTGAGCCCCCCTACGAGCAGTACTTC	CAISEPPYEQYF
NA	NA	TRBV7-9	TRBJ1-3	TGTGCCAGCAGCTTCCCCCGAACCTCTGGAAACACCATATATTTT	CASSFPRTSGNTIYF
NA	TRBD2	TRBV10-1	TRBJ2-1	TGCGCCAACCCACACCAGCGGGGATACAATGAGCAGTTCTTC	CANPHQRGYNEQFF
NA	TRBD2	TRBV19	TRBJ2-7	TGTGCCAGCGAGGGGACTAGCGGGGGCCCATACGAGCAGTACTTC	CASEGTSGGPYEQYF
few	TRBD1	TRBV11-3	TRBJ2-1	TGTGCCAGCAGCGACAGGACAGGGCGTAACAATGAGCAGTTCTTC	CASSDRTGRNNEQFF
few	NA	TRBV11-3	TRBJ1-2	TGTGCCAGCAGCTTAGACAGTCTAACTGGCTACACCTTC	CASSLDSLTGYTF
NA	NA	TRBV20-1	TRBJ1-5	TGCAGTGCCGGCCGTAGTCTGTCCCAGCATTTT	CSAGRSLSQHF
NA	NA	TRBV30	TRBJ1-5	TGTGCCTGGAGTTCCTACGGGGGTGGCAATCAGCCCCAGCATTTT	CAWSSYGGGNQPQHF
NA	NA	TRBV7-3	TRBJ1-1	TGTGCCAGCAGCTTTGGGGGGGCCTCTGAAGCTTTCTTT	CASSFGGASEAFF
NA	NA	TRBV7-2	TRBJ1-6	TGTGCCAGCAGCTCGGACGGGTATAATTCACCCCTCCACTTT	CASSSDGYNSPLHF
NA	TRBD2	TRBV6-5	TRBJ2-1	TGTGCCAGCAGCAAGGGACTAGCGGCCTACAATGAGCAGTTCTTC	CASSKGLAAYNEQFF
NA	TRBD1	TRBV10-3	TRBJ1-2	TGTGCCCCTCAGGTCAGGGGGCAGAACTATGGCTACACCTTC	CAPQVRGQNYGYTF
NA	TRBD1	TRBV2	TRBJ1-2	TGTGCCAGCAGTCCCAGACAGGGGGTCTGGGGCTACACCTTC	CASSPRQGVWGYTF
NA	NA	TRBV19	TRBJ1-5	TGTGCCAGTAGAGGGGGGGGTCAGCCCCAGCATTTT	CASRGGGQPQHF
NA	NA	TRBV6-6	TRBJ1-4	TGTGCCAGCAGTACAGGGTTGCGAGAAAAACTGTTTTTT	CASSTGLREKLFF
NA	NA	TRBV11-3	TRBJ1-1	TGTGCCAGCAGTCGGGACCTAACCGGCGAAGCTTTCTTT	CASSRDLTGEAFF
NA	TRBD1	TRBV28	TRBJ2-3	TGTGCCAGCAGCCTTCAGGGGGCCGGCACAGATACGCAGTATTTT	CASSLQGAGTDTQYF
NA	TRBD1	TRBV6-1	TRBJ1-2	TGTGCCAGCAGTAAAAGGACAGGGGGCGCGGATGGCTACACCTTC	CASSKRTGGADGYTF
NA	NA	TRBV6-4	TRBJ2-1	TGTGCCAGCAGTGACTCGAGGTATGGCAATGAGCAGTTCTTC	CASSDSRYGNEQFF
NA	TRBD2	TRBV2	TRBJ2-5	TGTGCCAGCAGTTTTGCGGGGGGGCACCAGTACTTC	CASSFAGGHQYF
NA	TRBD1	TRBV6-1	TRBJ1-1	TGTGCCAGCAGTGCGTCAGGGGGAGGCACTGAAGCTTTCTTT	CASSASGGGTEAFF
few	NA	TRBV12-5	TRBJ1-3	TGTGCTAGTAGTTTGGAGGTCACCATATATTTT	CASSLEVTIYF
NA	NA	TRBV4-3	TRBJ1-1	TGCGCCAGCAGCCAGAGAGAGACCTCACCGAACACTGAAGCTTTCTTT	CASSQRETSPNTEAFF
NA	NA	TRBV5-6	TRBJ1-2	TGTGCCAGCAGCGGGCTAGGCTTTCTTCCTTATGGCTACACCTTC	CASSGLGFLPYGYTF
NA	NA	TRBV9	TRBJ1-2	TGTGCCAGCAGCGTATCAGGTGGTACTGGCTACACCTTC	CASSVSGGTGYTF
NA	NA	TRBV6-5	TRBJ1-6	TGTGCCAGTACGGGAGGGAGTAATTCACCCCTCCACTTT	CASTGGSNSPLHF
NA	NA	TRBV27	TRBJ2-1	TGTGCCAGCAGGGGGGGAATCTACAATGAGCAGTTCTTC	CASRGGIYNEQFF
NA	NA	TRBV28	TRBJ1-1	TGTGCCGGCAGTTTAAACTGGAACACTGAAGCTTTCTTT	CAGSLNWNTEAFF
NA	TRBD1	TRBV7-9	TRBJ1-1	TGTGCCAGCAGCAGACAGGGAGGCACTGAAGCTTTCTTT	CASSRQGGTEAFF
NA	TRBD1	TRBV6-1	TRBJ1-1	TGTGCCAGCAATGGCAGGGGGGTGATGAACACTGAAGCTTTCTTT	CASNGRGVMNTEAFF
NA	NA	TRBV30	TRBJ1-4	TGTGCCTGGAGTTCTGGGGGGATAAGGGGTGAAAAACTGTTTTTT	CAWSSGGIRGEKLFF
once	NA	TRBV9	TRBJ1-3	TGTGCCAGCAGCGTAGCAGATGAGTTCTCTGGAAACACCATATATTTT	CASSVADEFSGNTIYF
NA	NA	TRBV5-5	TRBJ2-6	TGTGCCAGCAGCGAGGGGGGAGGACAGTTCTCTGTAGAGGCCAACGTCCTGACTTTC	CASSEGGGQFSVEANVLTF
NA	TRBD2	TRBV5-1	TRBJ2-3	TGCGCCAGCAGCTTGGTTGGGACTAGTCTCGATACGCAGTATTTT	CASSLVGTSLDTQYF
NA	NA	TRBV5-1	TRBJ2-1	TGCGCCAGCGCCTTGGGCGGGGTCTACAATGAGCAGTTCTTC	CASALGGVYNEQFF
NA	NA	TRBV6-5	TRBJ1-2	TGTGCCAGCAGAAGATCTAACTATGGCTACACCTTC	CASRRSNYGYTF
once	NA	TRBV7-9	TRBJ2-1	TGTGCCAGCAGCTCTCCCCCCAGGGACAATGAGCAGTTCTTC	CASSSPPRDNEQFF
NA	TRBD2	TRBV9	TRBJ2-3	TGTGCCAGCAGCCCCTGGCGGGGGGGCGCGGATACGCAGTATTTT	CASSPWRGGADTQYF
few	NA	TRBV2	TRBJ1-1	TGTGCCGCCTGGGGGCGGGGGATGAACACTGAAGCTTTCTTT	CAAWGRGMNTEAFF
NA	NA	TRBV6-1	TRBJ1-5	TGTGCCAGCAGTGAAGCATCCGGGTATAGCAATCAGCCCCAGCATTTT	CASSEASGYSNQPQHF
NA	NA	TRBV5-6	TRBJ2-5	TGTGCCAGCAGCTTTCGGACGGCCTTGTTAATGGAAACCCAGTACTTC	CASSFRTALLMETQYF
NA	TRBD2	TRBV5-1	TRBJ2-1	TGCGCCAGCAGCTTAGCGGGGGTCACGCGGAGTGAGCAGTTCTTC	CASSLAGVTRSEQFF
once	TRBD1	TRBV27	TRBJ2-2	TGTGCCAGCAGGACAGGGGCCGGCGGGGAGCTGTTTTTT	CASRTGAGGELFF
NA	NA	TRBV7-2	TRBJ1-1	TGTGCCAGCAGCTTATATGGGGGGAACACTGAAGCTTTCTTT	CASSLYGGNTEAFF
NA	NA	TRBV6-1	TRBJ1-4	TGTGCCAGCAGTGAACAGGGTAGAAAGCTGTTTTTT	CASSEQGRKLFF